This T cell receptor beta chain was identified during a study of blood T cell repertoires in COVID-19. The assay was immunoSEQ multiplex PCR, and TCRdb's table has in-frame clones only and misses some. The sample includes over 50,000 clones, around 80% of them seen just once. CDR1 is LGHNA, CDR2 YNFKEQ, per germline. V dropped 2 bases and J dropped 5; count of bases not matched to a gene: 14. This CDR3 is built from 17 residues. This clone showed up just a few times. The TCR comes from a human donor with active or convalescent COVID-19. The donor label of this sample is uncertain. The gene calls are TRBV4-2 and TRBJ2-7, with 8 bases matching TRBD2. The sequencing input was peripheral blood. CDR3 nucleotides: TGTGCCAGCAGCCAATCGACGATTGGGACTAGAAGTCACGAGCAGTACTTC. Its protein is CASSQSTIGTRSHEQYF.